This T cell receptor beta chain stems from a study of T-cell memory formation after mild COVID-19. Study outcomes and limitations: Pre-infection memory showed some responding clones, and this suggested that cross-reactive memory joined. Nothing confirmed that second-wave clones peaking on day 37 were specific for SARS-CoV-2. The study found contracting CD4+ clones mainly in CM and EM and contracting CD8+ clones in EMRA.

The trim removed 4 bases at V and 7 bases at J, leaving 11 bases unmatched. The CDR3 is 15 amino acids. CDR1 SEHNR and CDR2 FQNEAQ come from the germline V gene (reference sequence). Sample barcodes and UMIs were carried by the TCR alpha and TCR beta cDNA libraries that 5'RACE generated with constant-segment primers. TCRdb re-analysed the 5' RACE reads in MiXCR, keeping a single row per CDR3 protein. The sample has nearly 110,000 distinct CDR3 sequences, around 15% seen once. Concerning this clonotype itself: What it recognizes is unknown.

The chain employs TRBV7-9 and TRBJ2-7, with 9 bases that match TRBD1. The receptor's source is an adult woman who had mild COVID-19 (a few samples of this study predate the infection). Cell type and time point are not known. Specimen: PBMCs or a T cell subset sorted from them (not recorded which). In DNA form, the CDR3 reads TGTGCCAGCAGCTCGACAGGGGGAATGAACGTGGAGCAGTACTTC. Its protein product is CASSSTGGMNVEQYF.